The 29 T cell receptor beta chains presented below share a single source sample, sequenced in a study of T-cell memory formation after mild COVID-19. MiXCR, applied by TCRdb to the 5' RACE reads, yields one record per CDR3 protein. In the table there are 30,000 to 45,000 distinct CDR3 sequences, approximately 10% of which are singletons. Sequenced: PBMCs or a T cell subset sorted from them (not recorded which). The receptors were sampled from a young man who had mild COVID-19 (a few samples of this study predate the infection). Cell type and time point are not known.

This clonotype was seen at least ten times. The V gene is TRBV12-3 or TRBV12-4, the J gene TRBJ1-4, with 9 bases that match TRBD1. Losses at the gene ends were 3 bases for V and 1 base for J; bases not matched to a gene: 12. CDR3 length equals 19 residues. In DNA form, the CDR3 reads TGTGCCAGCAGTTTTGGTGGACAGGGGTTTTTTGGAACTAATGAAAAACTGTTTTTT. Protein: CASSFGGQGFFGTNEKLFF.

The CDR3 spells CASSATLDLNTGELFF. As DNA, the CDR3 is TGCGCCAGCAGTGCCACACTGGACCTAAACACCGGGGAGCTGTTTTTT. The chain carries TRBV10-1 and TRBJ2-2; D is unresolved. CDR3 length: 16 amino acids. V lost 4 bases, J lost 2 bases, and 14 bases lay in between. Germline assignment: CDR1 WNHNN and CDR2 SYGVQD (reference sequence).

This clonotype was observed at least ten times. At one boundary the junction diverges from the germline segment, which might be a read error. The rearrangement links TRBV20-1 to TRBJ1-1; no clear D gene. Germline loops: CDR1 DFQATT, CDR2 SNEGSKA (reference sequence). The CDR3 loop spans 12 amino acids. CDR3 loop: CRATLPDREAFF. For the CDR3, the DNA is TGCAGGGCTACGCTCCCGGACCGCGAAGCTTTCTTT.

This chain links TRBV7-2 with TRBJ2-5, with D perhaps matching TRBD1 (5 bases). The V gene's germline CDR1 is SGHTA and CDR2 FQGNSA. The length of the CDR3 is 15 residues. Deletions cut 0 bases from V and 2 bases from J, with 10 bases between. The CDR3 DNA is TGTGCCAGCAGCTTAGCAGGGGCACGGCAAGAGACCCAGTACTTC. This translates into CASSLAGARQETQYF.

This clonotype was counted between two and nine times. This chain uses TRBV28 with TRBJ1-5; D uncertain. The V and J ends lost 7 bases and 3 bases respectively, with 19 bases between them. Germline CDR1 reads MDHEN; CDR2 reads SYDVKM. The CDR3 is 16 amino acids. In nucleotides, the CDR3 is TGTGCCAGCACCCCGATATTGGGCACGAACAATCAGCCCCAGCATTTT. Translated: CASTPILGTNNQPQHF.

The chain employs TRBV6-6 and TRBJ2-5; 7 bases align to TRBD2. Per germline, CDR1 MNHNY and CDR2 SVGAGI (reference sequence). The CDR3 totals 12 residues. V gave up 8 bases and J gave up 4 bases; unmatched junction bases: 4. The CDR3 DNA reads TGTGCCAGCGGGAGGGCCTCAGAGACCCAGTACTTC. This translates into CASGRASETQYF.

The V gene is TRBV5-1, the J gene TRBJ2-3; 9 nucleotides align to TRBD2. V shed 1 base and J 0 bases; nucleotides not matched to a gene: 6. From germline, CDR1 is SGHRS and CDR2 YFSETQ. The CDR3 extends over 17 amino acids. CDR3 coding DNA: TGCGCCAGCAGCTTGAGGGTTAGCGGGGGAAGCACAGATACGCAGTATTTT. This encodes CASSLRVSGGSTDTQYF.

This clonotype was recorded many times. The genes are TRBV20-1 and TRBJ2-3, with D unclear. Germline-derived CDR1 and CDR2 are DFQATT and SNEGSKA (reference sequence). Trimming removed 3 bases from V and 4 bases from J, with 8 bases in between. This CDR3 region has 12 residues. As DNA, the CDR3 is TGCAGTGCTAGTCCCCTAGCAGATACGCAGTATTTT. This encodes CSASPLADTQYF.

This clonotype was picked up many times. The J gene is TRBJ2-1, the V gene TRBV18; no reliable D call. Germline CDR1 and CDR2: KGHSH and LQKENI. Trimming took off 4 bases at V and 10 bases at J, with 8 bases between the two ends. The CDR3 length is 11 residues. The CDR3 sequence: CASSQGWEQFF. CDR3 nucleotides: TGTGCCAGCTCACAGGGATGGGAGCAGTTCTTC. Full variable domain (rest looked up from reference TRBV18 and TRBJ2-1): NAGVMQNPRHLVRRRGQEARLRCSPMKGHSHVYWYRQLPEEGLKFMVYLQKENIIDESGMPKERFSAEFPKEGPSILRIQQVVRGDSAAYFCASSQGWEQFFGPGTRLTVL.

This clonotype is classed as medium-sized. The rearrangement joins TRBV4-3 to TRBJ2-1; D remains unclear. V was trimmed by 4 bases and J by 4 bases, leaving 14 bases between them. The CDR3 consists of 15 residues. CDR1 is LGHNA, CDR2 YSLEER, per germline. CDR3 bases: TGCGCCAGCAGCCGCAGTCCCAACTCTTACAATGAGCAGTTCTTC. It specifies CASSRSPNSYNEQFF.

There are many counts of this clonotype. The chain recombines TRBV7-2 with TRBJ2-4, with 9 bases identical to TRBD1. In germline, CDR1 is SGHTA, CDR2 FQGNSA. The trim removed 7 bases at V and 5 bases at J, leaving 6 bases unmatched. The CDR3 has 14 amino acids. CDR3 region: CASNPGQGQNIQYF. CDR3 bases: TGTGCCAGCAATCCGGGACAGGGACAAAACATTCAGTACTTC.

This clonotype turned up a few times. The chain employs TRBV6-2 or TRBV6-3 and TRBJ2-1; 16 positions agree with TRBD2. The CDR3 spans 17 residues. From germline, CDR1 is MNHEY and CDR2 SVGEGT. J was trimmed by 1 base and V by 8 bases; bases with no gene match: 5. The CDR3: CASGGLAGGRSYNEQFF. CDR3 sequence (DNA): TGTGCCAGCGGGGGACTAGCGGGGGGGCGGTCCTACAATGAGCAGTTCTTC.

In this sample, this clonotype turned up a few times. The chain recombines TRBV5-4 with TRBJ2-7; D not certain. From germline, CDR1 is SGHNT and CDR2 YYREEE (reference sequence). Trimming removed 0 bases at V and 5 bases at J, with 6 bases between. The CDR3 length is 12 residues. The CDR3 protein is CASSLDRNEQYV. CDR3 DNA: TGTGCCAGCAGCTTGGACAGAAACGAGCAGTACGTC.

This clonotype was found many times. The genes are TRBV5-1 and TRBJ2-5, with 10 bases matching TRBD2. The V gene's germline CDR1 is SGHRS and CDR2 YFSETQ. Trimming took 2 bases from V and 2 from J; bases not matched to a gene: 6. The CDR3 runs 16 residues. The CDR3 reads CASSLVGAGGQETQYF. Here the CDR3 DNA reads TGCGCCAGCAGCTTAGTCGGAGCGGGGGGGCAAGAGACCCAGTACTTC. The variable domain in full, with the rest retrieved from reference TRBV5-1 and TRBJ2-5, is KAGVTQTPRYLIKTRGQQVTLSCSPISGHRSVSWYQQTPGQGLQFLFEYFSETQRNKGNFPGRFSGRQFSNSRSEMNVSTLELGDSALYLCASSLVGAGGQETQYFGPGTRLLVL.

V and J are TRBV4-1 and TRBJ2-6; D gene ambiguous. Germline CDR1 and CDR2: MGHRA and YSYEKL. Trimming shortened V by 1 base and J by 0 bases, and 10 bases separated the two germline ends. There are 17 residues in the CDR3. The CDR3 nucleotides are TGCGCCAGCAGCCAAGTCAACCCGATCTCTGGGGCCAACGTCCTGACTTTC. This gives the protein CASSQVNPISGANVLTF.

This clonotype showed up many times. The chain joins TRBV7-2 to TRBJ2-7, with TRBD2 matching 11 bases. CDR3 size: 14 residues. Germline V gene lookup returns CDR1 SGHTA and CDR2 FQGNSA. The V and J ends lost 5 bases and 2 bases, in that order; junction bases with no gene match: 2. CDR3 bases: TGTGCCAGCAGCCCTAGCGGGGGGCCCTACGAGCAGTACTTC. Translating it yields CASSPSGGPYEQYF.

This clonotype has a count of ten or more. The chain joins TRBV27 to TRBJ2-7; 8 bases are shared with TRBD2. The V segment lost 2 bases and the J segment 7 bases; nucleotides outside the gene matches: 1. The germline V gene has CDR1 MNHEY and CDR2 SMNVEV (reference sequence). The CDR3 sequence is 12 residues long. CDR3 sequence: CASSLRGGEQYV. The DNA of the CDR3 is TGTGCCAGCAGTTTACGGGGGGGAGAGCAGTACGTC.

This clonotype was counted ten times or more. The genes are TRBV7-2 and TRBJ1-1; TRBD1 agrees at 11 bases. The V segment lost 3 bases and the J segment 3 bases; nucleotides outside the gene matches: 12. The CDR3 sequence is 18 residues long. CDR1 is SGHTA, CDR2 FQGNSA, per germline. The CDR3 DNA is TGTGCCAGCAGCTTGGCCGGGACAGGGGGAATTACGTACACTGAAGCTTTCTTT. The encoded protein is CASSLAGTGGITYTEAFF.

This clonotype has a count of ten or more. The J gene is TRBJ2-1, the V gene TRBV6-5, with 8 bases that match TRBD2. The J segment lost 6 bases and the V segment lost 8 bases, leaving 6 bases of the junction unmatched. Germline values: CDR1 MNHEY, CDR2 SVGAGI. The CDR3 has 13 residues. In DNA, the CDR3 is TGTGCCAGCGCGGGGGGCCTGGGCAATGAGCAGTTCTTC. Amino acid sequence: CASAGGLGNEQFF.

This sequence joins TRBV7-2 and TRBJ1-1; weak D call: TRBD1 (5 bases). CDR3 size: 13 residues. V was clipped by 3 bases and J by 4 bases, with 9 bases between them. Germline-derived CDR1 and CDR2 are SGHTA and FQGNSA. In nucleotides, the CDR3 is TGTGCCAGCAGCTTTGACAGTCGCACTGAAGCTTTCTTT. This sequence encodes CASSFDSRTEAFF. Using reference TRBV7-2 and TRBJ1-1 for the parts outside the CDR3, the full variable domain is GAGVSQSPSNKVTEKGKDVELRCDPISGHTALYWYRQSLGQGLEFLIYFQGNSAPDKSGLPSDRFSAERTGGSVSTLTIQRTQQEDSAVYLCASSFDSRTEAFFGQGTRLTVV.

This clonotype was detected many times. The rearrangement uses TRBV7-9 and TRBJ1-6; no reliable D call. The CDR3 is 14 amino acids. With 7 bases removed from V and 7 bases from J, the gap between germline ends came to 14 bases. Looked up from germline, CDR1 is SEHNR and CDR2 is FQNEAQ (reference sequence). CDR3 sequence reads: CASTQDGGNSPLHF. In DNA, the CDR3 is TGTGCCAGCACCCAAGACGGCGGGAATTCACCCCTCCACTTT.

This clonotype was counted many times. The V and J genes are TRBV12-3 or TRBV12-4 and TRBJ1-4; D remains ambiguous. The CDR3 has 14 amino acids. Trimming stripped 6 bases from V and 6 bases from J, with 14 bases between. This CDR3 is CASSPAALDEKLFF. CDR3 coding DNA: TGTGCCAGCAGCCCCGCGGCTTTGGATGAAAAACTGTTTTTT.

This clonotype was observed a few times. The chain uses TRBV20-1 and TRBJ2-5, with D possibly matching TRBD1 (5 bases). V was shortened by 5 bases and J by 4 bases, with 14 bases between the two germline ends. The CDR3 has 13 amino acids. Germline-derived CDR1 and CDR2 are DFQATT and SNEGSKA (reference sequence). The CDR3 here is CSALTVPRETQYF. In DNA, the CDR3 is TGCAGTGCTTTGACAGTCCCAAGAGAGACCCAGTACTTC.

This clonotype was counted many times. This chain links TRBV14 with TRBJ1-6, with 11 bases that match TRBD1. Trimming removed 3 bases from V and 8 bases from J; junction bases left unmatched: 3. The CDR3 covers 15 residues. Germline CDR1 is SGHDN and CDR2 is FVKESK. The CDR3 is CASSHGQGADSPLHF. For the CDR3, the DNA is TGTGCCAGCAGCCACGGACAGGGGGCCGATTCACCCCTCCACTTT.

The chain combines TRBV7-2 with TRBJ2-3, with a tentative D call TRBD1 (5 bases). Germline values: CDR1 SGHTA, CDR2 FQGNSA. Trimming left V 5 bases short and J 2 bases short, with 26 bases between. CDR3 size: 19 residues. The CDR3 region has the DNA TGTGCCAGCAGCCCACCCCGTGGGGCAGGCCAGGACCCCACAGATACGCAGTATTTT. This translates into CASSPPRGAGQDPTDTQYF.

This clonotype came up many times. The chain has TRBV7-2 and TRBJ2-7; 7 nucleotides line up with TRBD1. J was trimmed by 5 bases and V by 1 base; bases with no gene match: 2. CDR1 SGHTA and CDR2 FQGNSA come from the germline V gene. CDR3 length: 13 amino acids. The CDR3 protein is CASSLGQGDEQYF. The CDR3 DNA sequence: TGTGCCAGCAGCTTAGGACAGGGAGACGAGCAGTACTTC.

In this sample, this clonotype turned up many times. In DNA form, the CDR3 reads TGTGCTAGTGGTTTGTGGACAGGTCGCGAGCAGTACTTC. Its protein is CASGLWTGREQYF. V is TRBV12-5 and J is TRBJ2-7; 7 nucleotides align to TRBD1. V was pared by 2 bases and J by 6 bases, with 4 bases of the junction left unmatched. The length of the CDR3 is 13 residues. Germline assignment: CDR1 LGHNT and CDR2 FRNRAP.

This clonotype was seen at least ten times. CDR3 nucleotide sequence: TGTGCCAGCAGTTTGGGACTAAAGGGTGAGCAGTTCTTC. Residues: CASSLGLKGEQFF. V and J are TRBV12-3 or TRBV12-4 and TRBJ2-1, with 7 bases identical to TRBD2. V was clipped by 3 bases and J by 9 bases; unmatched bases: 5. The CDR3 covers 13 residues.

This clonotype was found many times. The rearrangement links TRBV6-6 to TRBJ2-3, with D unclear. Trimming removed 4 bases from V and 2 bases from J, with 10 bases in between. CDR1 is MNHNY, CDR2 SVGAGI, per germline (reference sequence). This CDR3 spans 14 amino acids. In nucleotides, the CDR3 is TGTGCCAGCAGTTTGGCCTCTCCCACAGATACGCAGTATTTT. Encoded protein: CASSLASPTDTQYF.